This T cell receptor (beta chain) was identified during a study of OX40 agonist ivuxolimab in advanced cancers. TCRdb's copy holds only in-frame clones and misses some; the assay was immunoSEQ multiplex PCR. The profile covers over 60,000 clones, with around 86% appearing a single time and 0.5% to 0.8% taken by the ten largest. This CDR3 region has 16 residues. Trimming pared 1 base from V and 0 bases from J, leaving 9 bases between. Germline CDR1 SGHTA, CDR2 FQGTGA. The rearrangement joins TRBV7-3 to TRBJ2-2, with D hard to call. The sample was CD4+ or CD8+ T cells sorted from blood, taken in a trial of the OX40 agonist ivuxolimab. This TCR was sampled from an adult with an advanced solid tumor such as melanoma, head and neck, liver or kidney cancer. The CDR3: CASSLNAGANTGELFF. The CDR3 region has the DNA TGTGCCAGCAGCTTAAATGCAGGAGCGAACACCGGGGAGCTGTTTTTT.